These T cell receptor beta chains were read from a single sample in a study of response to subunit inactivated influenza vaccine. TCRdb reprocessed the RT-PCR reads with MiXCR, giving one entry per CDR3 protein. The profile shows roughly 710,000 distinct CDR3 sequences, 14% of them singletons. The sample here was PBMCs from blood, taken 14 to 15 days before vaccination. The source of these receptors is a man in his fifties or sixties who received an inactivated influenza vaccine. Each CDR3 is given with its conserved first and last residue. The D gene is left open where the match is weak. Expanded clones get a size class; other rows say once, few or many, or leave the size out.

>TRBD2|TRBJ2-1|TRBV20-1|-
TGCAGTGCTAGTTTACGGCTAGCGGGAGGGCGCGGGTCCTACAATGAGCAGTTCTTC
CSASLRLAGGRGSYNEQFF
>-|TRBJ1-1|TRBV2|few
TGTGCCAGCACCCGAAGCTATGGACAGAGCACTGAAGCTTTCTTT
CASTRSYGQSTEAFF
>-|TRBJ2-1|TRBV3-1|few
TGTGCCAGCAGCTCAGCTTGGGGAGTCAATGAGCAGTTCTTC
CASSSAWGVNEQFF
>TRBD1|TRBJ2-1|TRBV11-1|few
TGTGCCAGCAGCCCCCGGACAGGGGGCTACAACGGGCTTAGCTCCTACAATGAGCAGTTCTTC
CASSPRTGGYNGLSSYNEQFF
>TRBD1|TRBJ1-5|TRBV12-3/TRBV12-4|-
TGTGCCAGCAGGACAGGGGGCGGCTTTAGCAATCAGCCCCAGCATTTT
CASRTGGGFSNQPQHF
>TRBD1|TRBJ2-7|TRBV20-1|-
TGCAGTGCAAGGGGACAGGGGAAGGGCTACGAGCAGTACTTC
CSARGQGKGYEQYF
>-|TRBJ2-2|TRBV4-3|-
TGCGCCAGCAGCCAAGAAAGCGGCAGGGCTCCCGGGGAGCTGTTTTTT
CASSQESGRAPGELFF
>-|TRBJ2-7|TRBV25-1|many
TGTGCCAGCAGCCGCGGGCAGGACAGCTACTACGAGCAGTACTTC
CASSRGQDSYYEQYF
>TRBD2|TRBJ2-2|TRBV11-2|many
TGTGCCAGCAGCTTAACTAGCGGTCGAACCGGGGAGCTGTTTTTT
CASSLTSGRTGELFF
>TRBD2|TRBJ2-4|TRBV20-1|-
TGCAGTGCTAGAGATCTTGGGGGGGGGGACATTCAGTACTTC
CSARDLGGGDIQYF
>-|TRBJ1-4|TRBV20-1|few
TGCAGTGCTAGCCCCGCGGGGAGGGGCCCCCAGGAGAAACTGTTTTTT
CSASPAGRGPQEKLFF
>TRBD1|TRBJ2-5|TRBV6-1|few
TGTGCCAGCAGTCGTACCGGGACAGGGTTGGAGACCCAGTACTTC
CASSRTGTGLETQYF
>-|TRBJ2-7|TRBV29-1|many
TGCAGCGTTGGAAAGCTACTGGGACGGAGCTACGAGCAGTACTTC
CSVGKLLGRSYEQYF
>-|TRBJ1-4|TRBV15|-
TGTGCCACCAGCATCGGGCTTTCACCGGAAAAACTGTTTTTT
CATSIGLSPEKLFF
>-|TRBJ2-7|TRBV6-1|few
TGTGCCAGCAGTGAAGCCATAACCTACGAGCAGTACTTC
CASSEAITYEQYF
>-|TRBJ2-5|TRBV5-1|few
TGCGCCAGCAGCTCACTCTACGAAGAGACCCAGTACTTC
CASSSLYEETQYF
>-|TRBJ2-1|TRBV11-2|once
TGTGCCAGCAGCTTATATGGTGGGCGGGGCGTAACCTACAATGAGCAGTTCTTC
CASSLYGGRGVTYNEQFF
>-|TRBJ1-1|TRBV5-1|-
TGCGCCAGCAGCTCCCTACAGGGACCCACTGAAGCTTTCTTT
CASSSLQGPTEAFF
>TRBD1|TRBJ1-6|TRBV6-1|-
TGTGCCAGCAGGGGACAGGGGGCAAGTTCACCCCTCCACTTT
CASRGQGASSPLHF
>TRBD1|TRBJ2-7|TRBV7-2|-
TGTGCCAGCACCCTACAGGGGGCTAGGGAGCAGTACTTC
CASTLQGAREQYF
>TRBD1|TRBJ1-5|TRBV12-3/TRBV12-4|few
TGTGCCAGCAGTATAACGTTACAGGGGGCTGTCGTGCAGCCCCAGCATTTT
CASSITLQGAVVQPQHF
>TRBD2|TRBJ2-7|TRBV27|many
TGTGCCAGCAGAGCGACTAGCGGGGCCTACGAGCAGTACTTC
CASRATSGAYEQYF
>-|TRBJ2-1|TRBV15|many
TGTGCCACCAGCAGTCGAAGGGGCAATGAGCAGTTCTTC
CATSSRRGNEQFF
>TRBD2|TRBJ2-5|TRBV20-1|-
TGCAGTGCTAGCCGACTAGCCCAAGAGACCCAGTACTTC
CSASRLAQETQYF
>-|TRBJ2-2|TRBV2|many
TGTGCCAGCAGGACCACCGGGGAGCTGTTTTTT
CASRTTGELFF
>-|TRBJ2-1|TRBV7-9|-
TGTGCCAGCAGCCCCCGGGACCAATACAATGAGCAGTTCTTC
CASSPRDQYNEQFF
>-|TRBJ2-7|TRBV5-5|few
TGTGCCAGCAGCTTGGCGGGGACAAGGTCCTACGAGCAGTACTTC
CASSLAGTRSYEQYF
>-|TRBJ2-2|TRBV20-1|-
TGCAGTGCTAGTCCTCCGCAGAGAGCGAACACCGGGGAGCTGTTTTTT
CSASPPQRANTGELFF
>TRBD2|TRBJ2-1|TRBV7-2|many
TGTGCCAGCAGCTTACAGGGACTAGCGGGAGGTGAGCAGTTCTTC
CASSLQGLAGGEQFF
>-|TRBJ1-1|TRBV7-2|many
TGTGCCAGCAGCCTGACGGCTATGGCTTTCTTT
CASSLTAMAFF
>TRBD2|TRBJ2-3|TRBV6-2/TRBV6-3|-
TGTGCCAGCACTAAAGCGGGGGGATACACAGATACGCAGTATTTT
CASTKAGGYTDTQYF
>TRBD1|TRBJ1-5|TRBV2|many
TGTGCCAGCAGTCAGGGGGGGAATCAGCCCCAGCATTTT
CASSQGGNQPQHF
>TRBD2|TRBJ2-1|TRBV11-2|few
TGTGCCAGCAGCTTCCAGCGGGAGAACTACAATGAGCAGTTCTTC
CASSFQRENYNEQFF
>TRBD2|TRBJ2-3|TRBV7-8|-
TGTGCCAGCAGCTCGAGACTAGCGGGAGATTTACCGAATACGCAGTATTTT
CASSSRLAGDLPNTQYF
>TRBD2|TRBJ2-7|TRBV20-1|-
TGCAGTGCTAGTGATCCAGACGGGAGGATTTATGACGAGCAGTACTTC
CSASDPDGRIYDEQYF
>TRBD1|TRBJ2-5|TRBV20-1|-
TGCAGTGCTAGAAACCAGGGGGCGGGAGAGACCCAGTACTTC
CSARNQGAGETQYF
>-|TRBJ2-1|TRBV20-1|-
TGCAGTGCCCCCGGGGCGACCAGGAGCTCCTACAATGAGCAGTTCTTC
CSAPGATRSSYNEQFF
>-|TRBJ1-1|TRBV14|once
TGTGCCAGCAGCCCCCACCTAGAGGGTACGAACGCTTTCTTT
CASSPHLEGTNAFF
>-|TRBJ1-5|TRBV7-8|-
TGTGCCAGCAGCTTACTTTGGGATCAGCCCCAGCATTTT
CASSLLWDQPQHF
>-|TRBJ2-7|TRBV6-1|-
TGTGCCAGCATTCCGGACGGTCCCTCCTACGAGCAGTACTTC
CASIPDGPSYEQYF
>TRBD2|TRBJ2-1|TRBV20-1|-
TGCAGTGCTCCTCCGGGACTAGCGGAAAATGAGCAGTTCTTC
CSAPPGLAENEQFF
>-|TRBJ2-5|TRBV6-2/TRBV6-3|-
TGTGCCAGCAGTTACGTCCCAGGGAAATTCCAAGATACCCAGTACTTC
CASSYVPGKFQDTQYF
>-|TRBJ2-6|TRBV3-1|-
TGTGCCAGCAACGCGGGGTCTGGGGCCAACGTCCTGACTTTC
CASNAGSGANVLTF
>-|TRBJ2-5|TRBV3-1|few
TGTGCCAGCAGCCTGAGGGGAGTTCGGGAGACCCAGTACTTC
CASSLRGVRETQYF
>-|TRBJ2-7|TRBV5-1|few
TGCGCCAGCAGCTCGATTGACATTGCCTACGAGCAGTACTTC
CASSSIDIAYEQYF
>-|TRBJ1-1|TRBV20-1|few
TGCAGTGCTAGAAACAGTCTGGAGACTGAAGCTTTCTTT
CSARNSLETEAFF
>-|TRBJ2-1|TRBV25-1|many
TGTGCCAGCAGTTCAGGGGGGAGCTCCTACAATGAGCAGTTCTTC
CASSSGGSSYNEQFF
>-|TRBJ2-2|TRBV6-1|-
TGTGCCAGCAAGGGGGTATTTTTCTCCGGGGAGCTGTTTTTT
CASKGVFFSGELFF
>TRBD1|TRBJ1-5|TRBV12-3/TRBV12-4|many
TGCGCCAGCAGTTTACAGGGGGCGCAGCCCCAGCATTTT
CASSLQGAQPQHF
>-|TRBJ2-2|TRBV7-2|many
TGTGCCAGCAGCTTAGGAGGTGTTTACGCCGGGGAGCTGTTTTTT
CASSLGGVYAGELFF
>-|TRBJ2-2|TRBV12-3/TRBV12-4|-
TGTGCCACCTCGGAACCAAACACCGGGGAGCTGTTTTTT
CATSEPNTGELFF
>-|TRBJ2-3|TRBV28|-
TGTGCCAGCGAAACCCTGGGAGATACGCAGTATTTT
CASETLGDTQYF
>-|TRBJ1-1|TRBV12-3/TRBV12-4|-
TGTGCCAGCAGTTTCAGTAAGGGTTCTGAAGCTTTCTTT
CASSFSKGSEAFF
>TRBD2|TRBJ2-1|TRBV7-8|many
TGTGCCAGCAGCTTAGGGCGGGGGGGGTACAATGAGCAGTTCTTC
CASSLGRGGYNEQFF
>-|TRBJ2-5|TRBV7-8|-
TGTGCCAGCAGCGCCCGAAGTGGCGGAGAGACCCAGTACTTC
CASSARSGGETQYF
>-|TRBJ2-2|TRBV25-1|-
TGTGCCAGCAGTGAATTACCGGGGTTCACCGGGGAGCTGTTTTTT
CASSELPGFTGELFF
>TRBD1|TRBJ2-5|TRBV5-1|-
TGCGCCAGCCGCGTTCGTCCACAGGGGGCTGGGGAGACCCAGTACTTC
CASRVRPQGAGETQYF